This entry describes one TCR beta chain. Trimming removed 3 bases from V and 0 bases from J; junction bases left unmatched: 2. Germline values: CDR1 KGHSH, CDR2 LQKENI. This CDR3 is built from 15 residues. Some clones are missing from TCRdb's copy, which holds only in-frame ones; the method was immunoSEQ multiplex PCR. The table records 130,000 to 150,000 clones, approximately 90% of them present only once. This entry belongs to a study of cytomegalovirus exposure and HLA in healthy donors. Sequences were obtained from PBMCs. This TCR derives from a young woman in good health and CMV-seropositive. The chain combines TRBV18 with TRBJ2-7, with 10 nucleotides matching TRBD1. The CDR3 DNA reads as TGTGCCAGCTCACCTTGGACAGGGGGCTCCTACGAGCAGTACTTC. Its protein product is CASSPWTGGSYEQYF. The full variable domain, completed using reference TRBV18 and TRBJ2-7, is NAGVMQNPRHLVRRRGQEARLRCSPMKGHSHVYWYRQLPEEGLKFMVYLQKENIIDESGMPKERFSAEFPKEGPSILRIQQVVRGDSAAYFCASSPWTGGSYEQYFGPGTRLTVT.